Listed here are 11 T cell receptor beta chains from one sample, sequenced in a study of control samples from healthy donors and cancer patients. The assay was immunoSEQ multiplex PCR, and TCRdb's table has in-frame clones only and misses some. The sample has more than 95,000 clones; 70% to 90% are singletons. Sequencing input: blood. The origin of the receptors is a woman between 65 and 79 years old in good health.

This clone was seen a single time. Other DNA sequences within the sample encode an identical CDR3. This chain connects TRBV11-2 to TRBJ1-1; TRBD1 matches at 8 bases. Looked up from germline, CDR1 is SGHAT and CDR2 is FQNNGV. With V trimmed by 3 bases and J by 4 bases, 4 bases remained unmatched. This CDR3 has 14 amino acids. The CDR3 here is CASSFDRGGTEAFF. The CDR3 DNA sequence: TGTGCCAGCAGCTTCGACAGGGGAGGCACTGAAGCTTTCTTT.

This sequence joins TRBV5-1 and TRBJ2-5; 8 bases align to TRBD2. This CDR3 spans 15 amino acids. Germline V CDR1 and CDR2: SGHRS, YFSETQ. With V trimmed by 4 bases and J by 5 bases, 10 bases remained unmatched. The CDR3 nucleotides read TGCGCCAGCAGCGCTTTTAGCGGGGAGGTGGAGACCCAGTACTTC. Its translation: CASSAFSGEVETQYF.

The chain has TRBV7-2 and TRBJ2-5, with 8 bases matching TRBD2. Unmatched junction bases numbered 15, after V lost 7 bases and J lost 5 bases. In germline, CDR1 is SGHTA, CDR2 FQGNSA. This CDR3 spans 16 amino acids. The CDR3 region has the DNA TGTGCCAGCACCCCCGAGGGCGGGGGGCCGGGGGAGACCCAGTACTTC. Translated: CASTPEGGGPGETQYF.

This chain links TRBV6-5 with TRBJ1-4; a possible D gene is TRBD1 (5 bases). The CDR3 totals 14 residues. CDR1 and CDR2 from the germline V gene are MNHEY and SVGAGI. V shed 6 bases and J shed 4 bases, with 12 bases lying between them. The CDR3 DNA sequence: TGTGCCAGCAGCCGGGGACGGGTTAATGAAAAACTGTTTTTT. Its protein product is CASSRGRVNEKLFF.

The chain recombines TRBV13 with TRBJ2-1; 10 bases align to TRBD1. Trimming removed 4 bases from V and 7 bases from J; junction bases left unmatched: 4. The length of the CDR3 is 14 residues. Germline assignment: CDR1 PRHDT and CDR2 FYEKMQ (reference sequence). CDR3 bases: TGTGCCAGCAGCTCCCGACAGGGGGCTAATGAGCAGTTCTTC. Translation: CASSSRQGANEQFF.

As to this clone: The sample contains more than one DNA sequence encoding this CDR3. The chain uses TRBV18 and TRBJ2-3, with a tentative D call TRBD2 (6 bases). Germline V gene sequence: CDR1 KGHSH, CDR2 LQKENI. V dropped 3 bases and J dropped 7 bases, with 17 bases sitting between them. There are 15 residues in the CDR3. CDR3 in amino acids: CASSPPEGSTNTQYF. In DNA form, the CDR3 reads TGTGCCAGCTCACCCCCGGAGGGCAGTACTAATACGCAGTATTTT.

CDR3 loop: CASSRQGPYEQYF. The CDR3 region has the DNA TGCGCCAGCAGCCGTCAGGGGCCCTACGAGCAGTACTTC. The genes are TRBV4-1 and TRBJ2-7; a possible D gene is TRBD1 (6 bases). Trimming shortened V by 4 bases and J by 2 bases, and 9 bases separated the two germline ends. CDR3 length equals 13 residues. CDR1 and CDR2 from the germline V gene are MGHRA and YSYEKL.

This clone was detected only once. The gene calls are TRBV7-8 and TRBJ2-5; 13 bases fit TRBD2. The CDR3 totals 17 residues. V dropped 4 bases and J dropped 6; count of bases not matched to a gene: 11. The germline V gene has CDR1 SGHVS and CDR2 FQNEAQ. The DNA for the CDR3 is TGTGCCAGCAGCTCACTCGGACTAGCGGGGGTCGCAAAGACCCAGTACTTC. Translation: CASSSLGLAGVAKTQYF.

V is TRBV5-4 and J is TRBJ1-1; D not resolved. Trimming removed 2 bases from V and 1 base from J, with 9 bases in between. The CDR3 is 14 residues long. The germline CDR1 and CDR2 sequences are SGHNT and YYREEE (reference sequence). CDR3 sequence reads: CASSLNGRNTEAFF. DNA for the CDR3: TGTGCCAGCAGCTTAAACGGCAGGAACACTGAAGCTTTCTTT.

The chain joins TRBV21-1 to TRBJ2-5; TRBD2 was called by the table and not checked on the DNA. TRBV21-1 is a documented pseudogene. The CDR3 has 15 amino acids. The CDR3, as DNA: TGTGCCAGCAGCAAAGTAGCAGCAAAGTTAGGGACCCAGTACTTC. Translation gives CASSKVAAKLGTQYF.

This chain connects TRBV11-2 to TRBJ2-7; 8 bases are shared with TRBD1. The germline CDR1 and CDR2 sequences are SGHAT and FQNNGV. The CDR3 extends over 14 amino acids. V trimming: 1 base; J trimming: 5 bases; junction bases outside the gene matches: 4. The CDR3 sequence: CASSLGQGANEQYF. The CDR3 DNA reads as TGTGCCAGCAGCTTAGGCCAGGGGGCAAACGAGCAGTACTTC.